Listed below are T cell receptor beta chains from one sample, sequenced in a study of Ad26.COV2.S vaccination and SARS-CoV-2 variants. Measured with immunoSEQ multiplex PCR; TCRdb has only the in-frame clones, and not every one. The profile covers roughly 420,000 clones, with roughly 90% appearing a single time and 3.6% taken by the ten largest. Sequenced material: peripheral blood, taken in a trial of Ad26.COV2.S vaccine versus placebo. Receptor source: a person aged 18-65 years who received the Ad26.COV2.S COVID-19 vaccine or a placebo. Both conserved end residues are part of each CDR3. D genes are given only for firm matches. Only some rows state a clone size, as once, few, many or a class for expanded clones.

J gene	CDR3 length	clone size	D gene	V gene	CDR3 protein	CDR3 DNA
TRBJ2-3	17	.	TRBD2	TRBV11-2	CASSFSGGILLTDTQYF	TGTGCCAGCAGCTTTAGCGGGGGGATCTTATTGACAGATACGCAGTATTTT
TRBJ2-3	15	.	.	TRBV11-3	CASSLSGFSSDTQYF	TGTGCCAGCAGCTTAAGCGGATTTAGCTCAGATACGCAGTATTTT
TRBJ2-5	15	.	.	TRBV5-1	CASSLRVGREETQYF	TGCGCCAGCAGCTTGAGGGTTGGTAGAGAAGAGACCCAGTACTTC
TRBJ1-1	15	.	TRBD1	TRBV19	CASSAGTGLYTEAFF	TGTGCCAGTAGTGCCGGGACAGGTCTCTACACTGAAGCTTTCTTT
TRBJ2-7	12	.	.	TRBV12-3/TRBV12-4	CASSFPGDEQYF	TGTGCCAGCAGTTTTCCCGGCGACGAGCAGTACTTC
TRBJ1-4	14	.	.	TRBV7-8	CASSMGGGPEKLFF	TGTGCCAGCAGCATGGGGGGGGGCCCTGAAAAACTGTTTTTT
TRBJ2-6	15	.	.	TRBV30	CAWSTGPSGANVLTF	TGTGCCTGGAGCACAGGGCCCTCTGGGGCCAACGTCCTGACTTTC
TRBJ2-1	19	.	.	TRBV9	CASNPSGREGGARYNEQFF	TGTGCCAGCAACCCCTCGGGCAGGGAAGGTGGTGCACGGTACAATGAGCAGTTCTTC
TRBJ1-2	14	.	.	TRBV15	CATSLRTDNYGYTF	TGTGCCACCAGCCTAAGGACAGATAACTATGGCTACACCTTC
TRBJ2-7	15	.	TRBD1	TRBV7-7	CASSLGTGQTYEQYF	TGTGCCAGCAGCCTCGGGACAGGCCAAACCTACGAGCAGTACTTC
TRBJ1-5	17	once	TRBD1	TRBV3-1/TRBV3-2	CASSQNRQGARNQPQHF	TGTGCCAGCAGCCAAAACCGACAGGGGGCTCGCAATCAGCCCCAGCATTTT
TRBJ2-3	15	.	TRBD2	TRBV7-2	CASGVTSGGADTQYF	TGTGCCAGCGGGGTTACTAGCGGGGGTGCGGATACGCAGTATTTT
TRBJ1-2	17	.	.	TRBV12-1	CASSLPSFLSLCTGYTF	TGTGCCAGCAGCTTACCTAGCTTCCTTTCACTGTGCACTGGCTACACCTTC
TRBJ2-7	12	.	.	TRBV6-2/TRBV6-3	CASSDSYYEQYF	TGTGCCAGCAGCGACAGCTACTACGAGCAGTACTTC
TRBJ1-1	12	.	TRBD1	TRBV29-1	CSGTGGMTEAFF	TGCAGCGGGACAGGGGGCATGACTGAAGCTTTCTTT
TRBJ2-5	16	.	.	TRBV2	CASSELFGRYQETQYF	TGTGCCAGCAGTGAACTCTTCGGGAGATACCAAGAGACCCAGTACTTC
TRBJ2-3	18	.	TRBD1	TRBV7-3	CASSLGPGDRKITDTQYF	TGTGCCAGCAGCTTGGGGCCCGGGGACAGAAAAATCACAGATACGCAGTATTTT
TRBJ2-2	16	.	TRBD2	TRBV10-3	CAITSTGGSNTGELFF	TGTGCCATCACCTCCACGGGGGGGTCTAACACCGGGGAGCTGTTTTTT
TRBJ2-1	14	.	TRBD1	TRBV11-3	CASSSLTGGNEQFF	TGTGCCAGCAGCTCCCTCACAGGGGGGAATGAGCAGTTCTTC
TRBJ2-6	17	.	.	TRBV4-3	CASSQEGGLSGANVLTF	TGCGCCAGCAGCCAAGAGGGCGGACTCTCTGGGGCCAACGTCCTGACTTTC
TRBJ2-5	14	.	.	TRBV5-4	CASSSGQIGETQYF	TGTGCCAGCAGCTCCGGACAGATCGGGGAGACCCAGTACTTC
TRBJ2-1	12	.	.	TRBV6-5	CASRKGETEQFF	TGTGCCAGCCGAAAAGGGGAAACTGAGCAGTTCTTC
TRBJ1-6	15	once	TRBD1	TRBV7-2	CASSPQGVESSPLHF	TGTGCCAGCAGCCCCCAGGGGGTGGAGAGTTCACCCCTCCACTTT
TRBJ1-1	11	.	.	TRBV20-1	CSAGTTSEAFF	TGCAGTGCAGGGACTACCTCTGAAGCTTTCTTT
TRBJ2-1	12	.	.	TRBV6-6	CASSRPYNEQFF	TGTGCCAGCTCCCGGCCCTACAATGAGCAGTTCTTC
TRBJ2-1	16	.	TRBD2	TRBV11-2	CASSSLVTSGGNEQFF	TGTGCCAGCAGCTCACTGGTGACTAGCGGGGGCAATGAGCAGTTCTTC
TRBJ2-7	13	.	.	TRBV2	CASSGIRGVEQYF	TGTGCCAGCAGTGGTATCAGGGGGGTCGAGCAGTACTTC
TRBJ1-5	16	.	TRBD1	TRBV2	CASSEGTGGYDQPQHF	TGTGCCAGCAGTGAAGGGACAGGGGGCTACGATCAGCCCCAGCATTTT
TRBJ1-1	14	.	.	TRBV6-5	CASTVSDRNTEAFF	TGTGCCAGCACCGTCTCGGACAGGAACACTGAAGCTTTCTTT
TRBJ1-1	13	.	.	TRBV4-2	CASSPRRGNEAFF	TGTGCCAGCAGCCCCCGCAGGGGCAATGAAGCTTTCTTT
TRBJ2-5	15	.	TRBD2	TRBV4-1	CASSPTPLAEETQYF	TGCGCCAGCAGCCCGACTCCTCTAGCGGAAGAGACCCAGTACTTC
TRBJ1-3	16	.	TRBD1	TRBV5-1	CASSLRGQSPGNTIYF	TGCGCCAGCAGCTTGCGGGGACAGAGTCCTGGAAACACCATATATTTT
TRBJ1-2	15	.	TRBD1	TRBV9	CASRGTGGINYGYTF	TGTGCCAGCAGGGGGACAGGGGGTATCAACTATGGCTACACCTTC
TRBJ1-2	14	.	.	TRBV4-2	CASSQDIPSYGYTF	TGTGCCAGCAGCCAGGACATCCCCAGCTATGGCTACACCTTC
TRBJ2-3	11	many	.	TRBV29-1	CSVVAVDTQYF	TGCAGCGTTGTAGCCGTGGATACGCAGTATTTT
TRBJ1-2	14	.	TRBD1	TRBV19	CASSIGDRGYGYTF	TGTGCCAGTAGTATCGGTGACAGGGGCTATGGCTACACCTTC
TRBJ1-6	15	.	TRBD1	TRBV5-6	CASSRTGIWNSPLHF	TGTGCCAGCAGCCGGACAGGGATCTGGAATTCACCCCTCCACTTT
TRBJ1-2	18	once	.	TRBV24-1	CATSDSLDEASGDYGYTF	TGTGCCACCAGTGACTCTCTCGACGAGGCCAGCGGGGACTATGGCTACACCTTC
TRBJ2-5	16	once	TRBD2	TRBV5-4	CASSLDGGGARETQYF	TGTGCCAGCAGCTTGGATGGCGGGGGGGCCCGAGAGACCCAGTACTTC
TRBJ1-2	12	.	.	TRBV5-8	CASSRNFYGYTF	TGTGCCAGCAGCCGAAATTTCTATGGCTACACCTTC
TRBJ2-7	13	.	TRBD1	TRBV19	CASRPRQGSPLYF	TGTGCCAGTAGGCCCCGACAGGGCTCGCCTCTGTACTTC
TRBJ2-2	15	.	.	TRBV29-1	CSVESGASNTGELFF	TGCAGCGTTGAATCGGGCGCCTCTAACACCGGGGAGCTGTTTTTT
TRBJ2-6	15	.	.	TRBV27	CASSLYISGANVLTF	TGTGCCAGCAGTTTATATATCTCTGGGGCCAACGTCCTGACTTTC
TRBJ2-1	15	.	.	TRBV19	CASSTIQDSYNEQFF	TGTGCCAGTAGTACCATCCAGGACTCCTACAATGAGCAGTTCTTC
TRBJ2-1	12	.	.	TRBV7-8	CASSLMGQEQFF	TGTGCCAGCAGCCTCATGGGGCAGGAGCAGTTCTTC
TRBJ2-7	15	.	.	TRBV15	CATSRVLPPSAEQYF	TGTGCCACCAGCAGAGTCTTACCCCCCAGCGCCGAGCAGTACTTC
TRBJ2-7	12	.	.	TRBV25-1	CASTTSAHEQYF	TGTGCCAGCACGACATCCGCCCACGAGCAGTACTTC
TRBJ2-3	13	.	.	TRBV6-4	CASSDALPDTQYF	TGTGCCAGCAGTGACGCCTTACCAGATACGCAGTATTTT
TRBJ2-2	11	.	.	TRBV12-3/TRBV12-4	CASSLRGELFF	TGTGCCAGCAGTTTACGCGGGGAGCTGTTTTTT
TRBJ2-2	13	once	TRBD1	TRBV30	CAWSRQGAGELFF	TGTGCCTGGAGTAGACAGGGAGCCGGGGAGCTGTTTTTT